This section outlines one T cell receptor (beta chain) sequence together with its context. Its antigen remains unidentified. This entry is derived from a study of cytomegalovirus exposure and HLA in healthy donors. Study-wide points: There were fewer than 200 TCR beta chains listed as cytomegalovirus-associated. Most TCR sequences were seen very rarely across donors, but some public TCRs occurred in many.

Between the trimmed V and J ends, which lost 10 bases and 9 bases, there was a span of 16 bases. Germline CDR1 MNHEY, CDR2 SMNVEV (reference sequence). This CDR3 is 12 amino acids long. PCR primers comprised 60 Vbeta and 13 Jbeta primers. Original methodology: Later, some 75 million unique TCR beta chains were counted in an analysis, and some 9.9 million of them were shared. The assay was immunoSEQ multiplex PCR, and TCRdb's table has in-frame clones only and misses some. The V and J calls and clone size are taken from that table; D and trimming were inferred from the DNA. The sample records about 180,000 clones, over 75% being singletons.

The receptor was derived from a woman in her twenties or thirties in good health and CMV-seronegative. The V and J genes are TRBV27 and TRBJ2-1; weak D call: TRBD2 (5 bases). The sequencing input was PBMCs. DNA of the CDR3: TGTGCCACCATTAGGGCGGACTCTGAGCAGTTCTTC. This codes for CATIRADSEQFF.